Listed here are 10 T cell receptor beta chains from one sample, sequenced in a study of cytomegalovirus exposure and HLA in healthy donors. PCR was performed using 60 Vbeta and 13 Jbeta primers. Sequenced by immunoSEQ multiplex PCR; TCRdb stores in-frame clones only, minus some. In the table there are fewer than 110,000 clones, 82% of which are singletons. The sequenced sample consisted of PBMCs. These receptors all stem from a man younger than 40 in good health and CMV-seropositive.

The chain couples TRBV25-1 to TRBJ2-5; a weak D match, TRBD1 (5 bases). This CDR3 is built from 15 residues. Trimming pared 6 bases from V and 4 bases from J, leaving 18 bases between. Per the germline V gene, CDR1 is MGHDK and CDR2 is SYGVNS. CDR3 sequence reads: CASRPLGHSRETQYF. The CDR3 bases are TGTGCCAGCAGGCCCCTTGGACACTCGCGAGAGACCCAGTACTTC.

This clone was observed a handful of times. CDR3 bases: TGTGCCAGTAGTAGCCGGCTAGCGGGGAACTACGAGCAGTACTTC. This codes for CASSSRLAGNYEQYF. This sequence joins TRBV19 and TRBJ2-7; 9 bases line up with TRBD2. V lost 4 bases and J lost 3; bases outside the gene matches: 7. This CDR3 spans 15 amino acids. Per germline, CDR1 LNHDA and CDR2 SQIVND (reference sequence).

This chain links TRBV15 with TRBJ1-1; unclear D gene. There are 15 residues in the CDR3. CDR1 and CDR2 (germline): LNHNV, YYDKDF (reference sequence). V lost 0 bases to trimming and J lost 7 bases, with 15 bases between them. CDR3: CATSRDKYISNEAFF. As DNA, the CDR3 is TGTGCCACCAGCAGAGATAAGTACATAAGTAATGAAGCTTTCTTT.

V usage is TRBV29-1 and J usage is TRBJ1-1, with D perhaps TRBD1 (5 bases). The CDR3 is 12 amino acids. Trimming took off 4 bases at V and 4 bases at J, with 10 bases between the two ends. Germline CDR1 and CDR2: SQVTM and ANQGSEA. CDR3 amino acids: CSVAGDSTEAFF. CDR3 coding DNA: TGCAGCGTTGCGGGGGACTCCACTGAAGCTTTCTTT.

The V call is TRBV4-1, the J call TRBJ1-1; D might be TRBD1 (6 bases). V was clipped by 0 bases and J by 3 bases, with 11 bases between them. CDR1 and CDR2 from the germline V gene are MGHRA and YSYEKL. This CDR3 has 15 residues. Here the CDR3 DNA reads TGCGCCAGCAGCCAAGATGGGGGCCTGGACACTGAAGCTTTCTTT. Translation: CASSQDGGLDTEAFF.

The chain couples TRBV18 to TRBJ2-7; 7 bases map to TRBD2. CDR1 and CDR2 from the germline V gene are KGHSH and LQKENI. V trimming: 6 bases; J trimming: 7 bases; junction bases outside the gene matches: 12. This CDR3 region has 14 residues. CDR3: CASSFEGQAGEQYF. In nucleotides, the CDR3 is TGTGCCAGCTCCTTTGAGGGCCAAGCGGGAGAGCAGTACTTC.

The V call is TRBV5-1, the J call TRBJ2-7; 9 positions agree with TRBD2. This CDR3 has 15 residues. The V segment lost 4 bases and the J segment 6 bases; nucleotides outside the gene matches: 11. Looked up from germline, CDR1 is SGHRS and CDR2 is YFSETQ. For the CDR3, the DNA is TGCGCCAGCAGCACGGGGACTAGCCAAAGAGGCGAGCAGTACTTC. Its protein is CASSTGTSQRGEQYF.

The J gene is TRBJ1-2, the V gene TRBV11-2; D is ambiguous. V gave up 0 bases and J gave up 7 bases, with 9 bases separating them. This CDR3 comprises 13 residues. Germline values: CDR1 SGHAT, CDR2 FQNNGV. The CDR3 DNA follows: TGTGCCAGCAGCTTAGAGTGGGGAGCTGGCTACACCTTC. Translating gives CASSLEWGAGYTF.

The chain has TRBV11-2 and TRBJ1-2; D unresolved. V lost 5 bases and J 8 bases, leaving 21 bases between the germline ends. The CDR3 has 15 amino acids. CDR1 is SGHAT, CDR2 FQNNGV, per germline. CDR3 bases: TGTGCCAGCAGCCTCTCAATCGTTTTACTGGAGGGCTACACCTTC. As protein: CASSLSIVLLEGYTF.

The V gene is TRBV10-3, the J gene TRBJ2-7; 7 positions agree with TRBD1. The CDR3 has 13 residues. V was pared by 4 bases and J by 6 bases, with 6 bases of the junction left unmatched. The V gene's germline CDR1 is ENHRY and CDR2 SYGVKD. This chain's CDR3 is CAISGGQLREQYF. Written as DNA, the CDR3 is TGTGCCATCAGTGGGGGACAGCTTCGCGAGCAGTACTTC.